This is a list of T cell receptor beta chains from one sample in a study of shared clonotypes between healthy human individuals. TCRdb's table, derived via immunoSEQ multiplex PCR, lists solely in-frame clones and lacks some. The sample lists more than 550,000 clones, roughly 87% occurring once. Sequenced input: memory CD8+ T cells from PBMCs. These TCRs come from a man aged 18 to 30 in good health. Some clones in this sample may be carry-over from other donors' samples. CDR3s include the opening cysteine and the closing phenylalanine or tryptophan. A D gene is named only where the DNA matches it firmly. Where a row states a size, it is once, few, many or the class of an expanded clone; other rows omit it.

v_gene,j_gene,abundance,d_gene,CDR3nt,CDR3aa
TRBV30,TRBJ2-7,-,TRBD1,TGTGCCTGGACCACCCAGGGGGCGGGGGAGCAGTACTTC,CAWTTQGAGEQYF
TRBV15,TRBJ1-3,-,-,TGTGCCACCAGCATCCTAAGAGGGGCCACCTCTGGAAACACCATATATTTT,CATSILRGATSGNTIYF
TRBV5-5,TRBJ1-1,-,-,TGTGCCAGCAGCTGGGTTGCAGGGACCAACACTGAAGCTTTCTTT,CASSWVAGTNTEAFF
TRBV6-5,TRBJ1-1,-,-,TGTGCCAGCTCAGGGTTCGGGAACACTGAAGCTTTCTTT,CASSGFGNTEAFF
TRBV19,TRBJ1-5,-,-,TGTGCCAGTAGTTTGTTTAGCAGATTTGCAGGGGACCTGACATGGGGCAATCAGCCCCAGCATTTT,CASSLFSRFAGDLTWGNQPQHF
TRBV19,TRBJ2-1,-,-,TGTGCCAGTAGGCCCCTGTCGAGGAACGATGAGCAGTTCTTC,CASRPLSRNDEQFF
TRBV11-2,TRBJ1-1,-,-,TGTGCCAGCAGCTTGAGATGGGAGGGTCTACCTGAAGCTTTCTTT,CASSLRWEGLPEAFF
TRBV9,TRBJ2-1,-,-,TGTGCCAGCAGCCCCCCCGGTTCGAGCTCCTACAATGAGCAGTTCTTC,CASSPPGSSSYNEQFF
TRBV29-1,TRBJ2-3,-,-,TGCAGCGTTGAAGGTCGTTCCGATACGCAGTATTTT,CSVEGRSDTQYF
TRBV4-3,TRBJ2-7,-,-,TGCGCCAGCAGCCACGTCCAGGAGAGCTACGAGCAGTACTTC,CASSHVQESYEQYF
TRBV9,TRBJ2-7,-,-,TGTGCCAGCAGCGCGGGTGGAAGGATCTACGAGCAGTACTTC,CASSAGGRIYEQYF
TRBV7-3,TRBJ2-1,-,TRBD1,TGTGCCAGCAGCAGTGTACAGGGGGAATACAATGAGCAGTTCTTC,CASSSVQGEYNEQFF
TRBV28,TRBJ1-4,-,-,TGTGCCAGCAGTCCGGGGTATAATGAAAAACTGTTTTTT,CASSPGYNEKLFF
TRBV21-1,TRBJ2-7,once,-,TGTGCCAGCAGCAAAGGGACTACGAGTTACTTC,CASSKGTTSYF
TRBV6-6,TRBJ2-3,-,TRBD2,TGTGCCAGCAGTTATTCGAGCGGGAGGTACGCAGATACGCAGTATTTT,CASSYSSGRYADTQYF
TRBV5-1,TRBJ2-2,-,-,TGCGCCAGCAGCCTATGGACCTCCGGCACCGGGGAGCTGTTTTTT,CASSLWTSGTGELFF
TRBV7-8,TRBJ2-2,-,-,TGTGCCAGCAGCCCCCGACGGACCGGGGAGCTGTTTTTT,CASSPRRTGELFF
TRBV2,TRBJ1-5,-,-,TGTGCCAGCAGTCTTTCAACGGGACGGTGGGGGGATCAGCCCCAGCATTTT,CASSLSTGRWGDQPQHF
TRBV29-1,TRBJ2-7,-,-,TGCAGCGTTGTTGGAGCGGAAGACTACGAGCAGTACTTC,CSVVGAEDYEQYF
TRBV7-9,TRBJ2-5,-,TRBD1,TGTGCCAGCAGTGGGACAGGGGTCAAGGAGACCCAGTACTTC,CASSGTGVKETQYF
TRBV28,TRBJ1-5,-,-,TGTGCCAGCAGCTTCCCAGGGGAAGCTAAGGATCAGCCCCAGCATTTT,CASSFPGEAKDQPQHF
TRBV5-6,TRBJ2-4,-,-,TGTGCCAGCAGCGCCCAGGGAAACATTCAGTACTTC,CASSAQGNIQYF
TRBV4-2,TRBJ2-1,many,-,TGTGCCAGCAGCCAAGAGGACAGCTCCTACAATGAGCAGTTCTTC,CASSQEDSSYNEQFF
TRBV10-1,TRBJ1-2,-,-,TGCGCCAGCAGTGCTCCGCGGGTGATAGTCCATGGCTACACCTTC,CASSAPRVIVHGYTF
TRBV30,TRBJ1-2,-,-,TGTGCCTGGAGTCTTAGGGGTGTCTATGGCTACACCTTC,CAWSLRGVYGYTF
TRBV11-2,TRBJ1-2,-,-,TGTGCCAGCAGCTTAGTGTCGGGGGGCAGCGGCTACACCTTC,CASSLVSGGSGYTF
TRBV7-9,TRBJ1-2,-,-,TGTGCCAGCAGCTTAGGGACACCAAGGTTCCCTGGCTACACCTTC,CASSLGTPRFPGYTF
TRBV7-9,TRBJ2-3,once,-,TGTGCCAGCAGCCACGGGGGATTTAGCACAGATACGCAGTATTTT,CASSHGGFSTDTQYF